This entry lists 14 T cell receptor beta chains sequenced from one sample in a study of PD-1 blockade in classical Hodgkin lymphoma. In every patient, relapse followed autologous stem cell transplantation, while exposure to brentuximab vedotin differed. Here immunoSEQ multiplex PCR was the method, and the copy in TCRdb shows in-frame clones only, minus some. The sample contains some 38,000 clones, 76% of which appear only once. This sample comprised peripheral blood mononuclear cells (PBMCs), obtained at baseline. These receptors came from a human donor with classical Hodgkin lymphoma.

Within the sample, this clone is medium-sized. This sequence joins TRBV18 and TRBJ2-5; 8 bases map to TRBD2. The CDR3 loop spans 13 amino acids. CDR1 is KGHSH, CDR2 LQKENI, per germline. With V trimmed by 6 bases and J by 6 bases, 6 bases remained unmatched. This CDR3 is CASSTSSGKTQYF. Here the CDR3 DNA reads TGTGCCAGCTCTACAAGTAGCGGGAAGACCCAGTACTTC.

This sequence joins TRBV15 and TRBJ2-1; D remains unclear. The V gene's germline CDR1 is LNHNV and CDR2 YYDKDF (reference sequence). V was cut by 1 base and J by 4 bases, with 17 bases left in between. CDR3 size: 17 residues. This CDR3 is CATSRGLPAPPYNEQFF. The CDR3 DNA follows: TGTGCCACCAGCAGAGGCTTGCCGGCTCCCCCATACAATGAGCAGTTCTTC.

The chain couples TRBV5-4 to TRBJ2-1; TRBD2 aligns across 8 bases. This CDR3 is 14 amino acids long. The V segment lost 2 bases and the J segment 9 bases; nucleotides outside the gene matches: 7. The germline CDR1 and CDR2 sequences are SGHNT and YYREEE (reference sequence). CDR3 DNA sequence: TGTGCCAGCAGCTTCTCGGGAGGGCGTGGTGAGCAGTTCTTC. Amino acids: CASSFSGGRGEQFF.

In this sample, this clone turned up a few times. Here the CDR3 reads CASSTSGYNEQFF. CDR3 bases: TGTGCCAGCTCGACTAGCGGCTACAATGAGCAGTTCTTC. The V gene is TRBV7-9, the J gene TRBJ2-1; TRBD2 aligns across 9 bases. V was pared by 8 bases and J by 3 bases, with 2 bases of the junction left unmatched. The CDR3 has 13 amino acids. Germline V gives CDR1 SEHNR, CDR2 FQNEAQ (reference sequence). Based on the CDR3 plus reference TRBV7-9 and TRBJ2-1, the full variable domain is DTGVSQNPRHKITKRGQNVTFRCDPISEHNRLYWYRQTLGQGPEFLTYFQNEAQLEKSRLLSDRFSAERPKGSFSTLEIQRTEQGDSAMYLCASSTSGYNEQFFGPGTRLTVL.

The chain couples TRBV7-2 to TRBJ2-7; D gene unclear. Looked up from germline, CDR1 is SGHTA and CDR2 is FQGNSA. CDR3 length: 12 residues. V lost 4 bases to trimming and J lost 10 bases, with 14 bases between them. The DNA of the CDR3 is TGTGCCAGCAGCTCGGACCGGACCCTTCAGTACTTC. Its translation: CASSSDRTLQYF.

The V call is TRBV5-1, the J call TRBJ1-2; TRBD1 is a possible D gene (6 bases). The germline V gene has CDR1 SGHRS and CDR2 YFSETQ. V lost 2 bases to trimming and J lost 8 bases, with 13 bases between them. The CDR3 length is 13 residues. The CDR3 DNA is TGCGCCAGCAGCTTACAGGGAAGAGGCGGCTACACCTTC. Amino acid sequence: CASSLQGRGGYTF.

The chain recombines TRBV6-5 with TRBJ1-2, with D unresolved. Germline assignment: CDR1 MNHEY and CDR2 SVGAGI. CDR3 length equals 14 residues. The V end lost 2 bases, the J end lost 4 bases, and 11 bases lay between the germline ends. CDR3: CASSYGHPRYGYTF. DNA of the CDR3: TGTGCCAGCAGTTACGGCCACCCGCGCTATGGCTACACCTTC.

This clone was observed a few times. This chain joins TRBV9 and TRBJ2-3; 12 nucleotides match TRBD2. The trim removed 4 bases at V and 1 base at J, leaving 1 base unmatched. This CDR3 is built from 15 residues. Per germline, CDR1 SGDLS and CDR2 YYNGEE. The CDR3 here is CASSRLAGGTDTQYF. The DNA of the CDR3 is TGTGCCAGCAGCCGACTAGCGGGAGGCACAGATACGCAGTATTTT.

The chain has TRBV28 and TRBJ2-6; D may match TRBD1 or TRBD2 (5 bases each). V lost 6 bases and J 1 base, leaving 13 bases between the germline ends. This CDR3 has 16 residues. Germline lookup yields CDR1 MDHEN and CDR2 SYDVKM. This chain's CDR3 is CASRPRGESGANVLTF. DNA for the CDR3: TGTGCCAGCAGACCTAGGGGAGAGTCTGGGGCCAACGTCCTGACTTTC.

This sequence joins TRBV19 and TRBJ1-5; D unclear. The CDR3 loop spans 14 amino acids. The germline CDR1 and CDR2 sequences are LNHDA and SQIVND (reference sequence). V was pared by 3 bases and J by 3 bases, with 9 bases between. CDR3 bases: TGTGCCAGTAGTATTCTGGGGATCAATCAGCCCCAGCATTTT. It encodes CASSILGINQPQHF.

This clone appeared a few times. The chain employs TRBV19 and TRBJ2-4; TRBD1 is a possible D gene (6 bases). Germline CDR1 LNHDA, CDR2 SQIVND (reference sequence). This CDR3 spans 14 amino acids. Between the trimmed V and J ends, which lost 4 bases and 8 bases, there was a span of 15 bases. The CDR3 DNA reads TGTGCCAGTAGTAAATGGGGCAGGGGTGACATTCAGTACTTC. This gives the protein CASSKWGRGDIQYF.

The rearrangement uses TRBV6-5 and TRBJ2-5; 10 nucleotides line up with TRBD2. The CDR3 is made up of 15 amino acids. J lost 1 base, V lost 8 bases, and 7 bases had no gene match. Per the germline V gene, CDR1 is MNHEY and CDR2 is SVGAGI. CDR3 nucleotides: TGTGCCAGCGGAACTAGCGGGATAGCCCAAGAGACCCAGTACTTC. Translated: CASGTSGIAQETQYF.

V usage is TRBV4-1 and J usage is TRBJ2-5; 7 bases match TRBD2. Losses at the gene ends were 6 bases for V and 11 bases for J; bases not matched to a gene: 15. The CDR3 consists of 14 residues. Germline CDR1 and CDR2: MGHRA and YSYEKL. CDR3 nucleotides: TGCGCCAGCAGTATAGGGGCAGGCCCGCGGGAGCAGTACTTC. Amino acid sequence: CASSIGAGPREQYF.

In DNA form, the CDR3 reads TGCGCCAGCAGCCTGTCGGCGAACTCCTACAATGAGCAGTTCTTC. Its translation: CASSLSANSYNEQFF. J is TRBJ2-1 and V is TRBV10-1; D is unclear. CDR1 is WNHNN and CDR2 is SYGVQD in the germline V gene (reference sequence). Trimming stripped 6 bases from V and 0 bases from J, with 12 bases between. The CDR3 sequence is 15 residues long.